Shown below are 23 T cell receptor beta chains from a single sample sequenced in a study of CD8+ T cells in alopecia areata. Stated treatment: oral pan-JAK inhibitor, 5-10 mg twice daily. Sequencing relied on a cDNA template that was reverse transcribed from extracted RNA. Generated by immunoSEQ multiplex PCR, the TCRdb table keeps only in-frame clones and is missing some. The sample holds about 76,000 clones, around 66% seen once. Sequences were derived from CD8+ T cells sorted from blood, sampled at week 24, from a patient treated with tofacitinib. The receptor set was obtained from a human donor with alopecia areata.

CDR3 nucleotides: TGCGCCAGCAGCCAAGATTACAGGAGGTTGAATTTGGACATTCAGTACTTC. The encoded protein is CASSQDYRRLNLDIQYF. The V and J genes are TRBV4-3 and TRBJ2-4; D possibly uses TRBD1 or TRBD2 (5 bases each). Per the germline V gene, CDR1 is LGHNA and CDR2 is YSLEER. This CDR3 region has 17 residues. Trimming removed 0 bases from V and 8 bases from J, with 20 bases in between.

The chain is built from TRBV30 and TRBJ2-7; D is ambiguous. V gave up 3 bases and J gave up 3 bases, with 9 bases separating them. Per germline, CDR1 GTSNPN and CDR2 SVGIG (reference sequence). The CDR3 contains 12 residues. CDR3 sequence: CAWRTPNYEQYF. In DNA form, the CDR3 reads TGTGCCTGGAGGACGCCCAACTACGAGCAGTACTTC.

The genes are TRBV7-2 and TRBJ2-3; no definite D call. The CDR3 length is 15 residues. Per germline, CDR1 SGHTA and CDR2 FQGNSA. Trimming shortened V by 0 bases and J by 1 base, and 8 bases separated the two germline ends. The CDR3 is CASSLAPVGTDTQYF. In nucleotides, the CDR3 is TGTGCCAGCAGCTTAGCTCCGGTAGGCACAGATACGCAGTATTTT.

The chain links TRBV6-5 to TRBJ1-4, with TRBD1 as a possible D gene (5 bases). V dropped 6 bases and J dropped 5 bases, with 13 bases sitting between them. The CDR3 is made up of 14 amino acids. Germline V lookup: CDR1 MNHEY, CDR2 SVGAGI. Written as DNA, the CDR3 is TGTGCCAGCAGACCGACAGTGAAGAATGAAAAACTGTTTTTT. Translating it yields CASRPTVKNEKLFF.

The rearrangement links TRBV9 to TRBJ2-3, with D uncertain. The CDR3 length is 15 residues. Trimming removed 3 bases from V and 0 bases from J, with 11 bases in between. From germline, CDR1 is SGDLS and CDR2 YYNGEE. CDR3 nucleotide sequence: TGTGCCAGCAGCGCCCCCCCGGCTAGCACAGATACGCAGTATTTT. Protein sequence: CASSAPPASTDTQYF.

This clone was seen only a few times. The gene calls are TRBV19 and TRBJ1-1; D is unresolved. V dropped 3 bases and J dropped 5 bases, with 22 bases sitting between them. Germline CDR1 LNHDA, CDR2 SQIVND (reference sequence). CDR3 length: 17 amino acids. The CDR3 bases are TGTGCCAGTAGTATGTTGCTGACCGCGATTCACCCGACTGAAGCTTTCTTT. This encodes CASSMLLTAIHPTEAFF. Full variable domain (rest looked up from reference TRBV19 and TRBJ1-1): DGGITQSPKYLFRKEGQNVTLSCEQNLNHDAMYWYRQDPGQGLRLIYYSQIVNDFQKGDIAEGYSVSREKKESFPLTVTSAQKNPTAFYLCASSMLLTAIHPTEAFFGQGTRLTVV.

This clone was seen a handful of times. The chain uses TRBV7-2 and TRBJ2-1; 11 bases are a match to TRBD2. The CDR3 covers 18 residues. V was clipped by 1 base and J by 5 bases; unmatched bases: 10. Germline V gene data show CDR1 as SGHTA and CDR2 as FQGNSA. Written as DNA, the CDR3 is TGTGCCAGCAGCTTAGTCCTCGGGACTAGCGGCCCGCACAATGAGCAGTTCTTC. Protein: CASSLVLGTSGPHNEQFF. The full variable domain, its missing parts supplied by reference TRBV7-2 and TRBJ2-1, is GAGVSQSPSNKVTEKGKDVELRCDPISGHTALYWYRQSLGQGLEFLIYFQGNSAPDKSGLPSDRFSAERTGGSVSTLTIQRTQQEDSAVYLCASSLVLGTSGPHNEQFFGPGTRLTVL.

This clone was seen only a few times. The chain employs TRBV27 and TRBJ1-4; D is unclear. The CDR3 is 15 amino acids. V dropped 3 bases and J dropped 7 bases, with 15 bases sitting between them. Germline assignment: CDR1 MNHEY and CDR2 SMNVEV (reference sequence). The CDR3: CASSLSGGFGEKLFF. The CDR3 DNA reads as TGTGCCAGCAGTTTGTCAGGAGGGTTCGGTGAAAAACTGTTTTTT. Full variable domain (rest looked up from reference TRBV27 and TRBJ1-4): EAQVTQNPRYLITVTGKKLTVTCSQNMNHEYMSWYRQDPGLGLRQIYYSMNVEVTDKGDVPEGYKVSRKEKRNFPLILESPSPNQTSLYFCASSLSGGFGEKLFFGSGTQLSVL.

This clone has more than one count but fewer than ten. This chain connects TRBV6-4 to TRBJ2-3, with 7 nucleotides matching TRBD2. The CDR3 contains 14 residues. Germline V gene sequence: CDR1 MRHNA, CDR2 SNTAGT. V lost 6 bases to trimming and J lost 0 bases; unmatched junction nucleotides: 3. This CDR3 reads CASSQAGSTDTQYF. CDR3 coding DNA: TGTGCCAGCAGCCAAGCGGGGAGCACAGATACGCAGTATTTT.

This chain uses TRBV7-6 with TRBJ2-3, with 10 bases fitting TRBD2. The CDR3 sequence is 16 residues long. V was pared by 5 bases and J by 2 bases, with 7 bases of the junction left unmatched. CDR1 and CDR2 from the germline V gene are SGHVS and FNYEAQ. The CDR3 nucleotides are TGTGCCAGCAGCCCTCGAGCGGGGGGGGCCACAGATACGCAGTATTTT. The encoded protein is CASSPRAGGATDTQYF. Full variable domain (rest looked up from reference TRBV7-6 and TRBJ2-3): GAGVSQSPRYKVTKRGQDVALRCDPISGHVSLYWYRQALGQGPEFLTYFNYEAQQDKSGLPNDRFSAERPEGSISTLTIQRTEQRDSAMYRCASSPRAGGATDTQYFGPGTRLTVL.

This rearrangement joins TRBV9 to TRBJ2-1; no reliable D call. The V end was cut by 6 bases, the J end by 5 bases, with 9 bases between. The length of the CDR3 is 12 residues. CDR1 and CDR2 from the germline V gene are SGDLS and YYNGEE. The CDR3 spells CASNSHNNEQFF. CDR3 DNA: TGTGCCAGCAATTCTCACAACAATGAGCAGTTCTTC. Using reference TRBV9 and TRBJ2-1 for the parts outside the CDR3, the full variable domain is DSGVTQTPKHLITATGQRVTLRCSPRSGDLSVYWYQQSLDQGLQFLIQYYNGEERAKGNILERFSAQQFPDLHSELNLSSLELGDSALYFCASNSHNNEQFFGPGTRLTVL.

V and J are TRBV5-1 and TRBJ2-2; no definite D call. Per the germline V gene, CDR1 is SGHRS and CDR2 is YFSETQ. Trimming pared 0 bases from V and 3 bases from J, leaving 6 bases between. The CDR3 contains 14 residues. The CDR3 spells CASSLVPDTGELFF. In nucleotides, the CDR3 is TGCGCCAGCAGCTTGGTGCCGGACACCGGGGAGCTGTTTTTT.

This clone has more than one count but fewer than ten. The chain employs TRBV4-1 and TRBJ2-5; no clear D gene. The CDR3 loop spans 16 amino acids. With 1 base removed from V and 2 bases from J, the gap between germline ends came to 14 bases. In germline, CDR1 is MGHRA, CDR2 YSYEKL. The CDR3 nucleotides read TGCGCCAGCAGCCAAGTCTTTCCGGAGCCGCAAGAGACCCAGTACTTC. Its translation: CASSQVFPEPQETQYF.

This clone has only one observation. The rearrangement joins TRBV5-4 to TRBJ1-2, with 8 nucleotides matching TRBD1. V was clipped by 4 bases and J by 4 bases; unmatched bases: 6. Germline V CDR1 and CDR2: SGHNT, YYREEE (reference sequence). The CDR3 is made up of 14 amino acids. The CDR3 is CASSVWTGTYGYTF. The CDR3 coding sequence is TGTGCCAGCAGCGTATGGACAGGGACCTATGGCTACACCTTC.

CDR3 nucleotide sequence: TGTGCCAGCAGTTTACAACAGGGTGGCGACGAGCAGTACTTC. Translated, it gives CASSLQQGGDEQYF. The chain couples TRBV28 to TRBJ2-7, with a possible D match to TRBD1 (6 bases). Trimming stripped 2 bases from V and 5 bases from J, with 13 bases between. The CDR3 length is 14 residues. Germline V gene data show CDR1 as MDHEN and CDR2 as SYDVKM.

The table lists this clone with a few counts. This chain uses TRBV6-5 with TRBJ1-5; TRBD1 aligns across 7 bases. The germline V gene encodes CDR1 MNHEY and CDR2 SVGAGI. V dropped 4 bases and J dropped 1; count of bases not matched to a gene: 1. CDR3 length equals 14 residues. The CDR3 loop reads CASSSGQSNQPQHF. DNA for the CDR3: TGTGCCAGCAGTTCGGGACAGAGCAATCAGCCCCAGCATTTT.

The chain uses TRBV5-1 and TRBJ2-7, with TRBD1 matching 7 bases. The CDR3 is 15 residues long. V shed 4 bases, J shed 0 bases, and the junction held 7 bases outside the gene matches. In germline, CDR1 is SGHRS, CDR2 YFSETQ. CDR3 protein: CASSDRDRSSYEQYF. CDR3 nucleotides: TGCGCCAGCAGCGACAGGGATAGGAGCTCCTACGAGCAGTACTTC. Full variable domain (missing parts from reference TRBV5-1 and TRBJ2-7): KAGVTQTPRYLIKTRGQQVTLSCSPISGHRSVSWYQQTPGQGLQFLFEYFSETQRNKGNFPGRFSGRQFSNSRSEMNVSTLELGDSALYLCASSDRDRSSYEQYFGPGTRLTVT.

The chain carries TRBV19 and TRBJ1-2; maybe TRBD1 (6 bases). Germline CDR1 is LNHDA and CDR2 is SQIVND (reference sequence). V was trimmed by 4 bases and J by 4 bases, leaving 13 bases between them. The CDR3 loop spans 14 amino acids. The CDR3 nucleotides read TGTGCCAGTAGTACACAGGGATCTTTCTATGGCTACACCTTC. Translation: CASSTQGSFYGYTF.

The V gene is TRBV7-9, the J gene TRBJ2-5, with 9 bases identical to TRBD2. CDR1 is SEHNR and CDR2 is FQNEAQ in the germline V gene (reference sequence). The CDR3 has 15 residues. J lost 5 bases, V lost 7 bases, and 11 bases had no gene match. In DNA, the CDR3 is TGTGCCAGCACCCCCGGGACTAGCTTCTCCGAGACCCAGTACTTC. It specifies CASTPGTSFSETQYF.

The chain uses TRBV5-1 and TRBJ2-1, with D tentatively TRBD2 (5 bases). The V end lost 0 bases, the J end lost 4 bases, and 11 bases lay between the germline ends. Germline V CDR1 and CDR2: SGHRS, YFSETQ. CDR3 length: 15 residues. This CDR3 is CASSLEGREYNEQFF. The DNA of the CDR3 is TGCGCCAGCAGCTTGGAAGGTAGGGAGTACAATGAGCAGTTCTTC. The variable domain in full, with the rest retrieved from reference TRBV5-1 and TRBJ2-1, is KAGVTQTPRYLIKTRGQQVTLSCSPISGHRSVSWYQQTPGQGLQFLFEYFSETQRNKGNFPGRFSGRQFSNSRSEMNVSTLELGDSALYLCASSLEGREYNEQFFGPGTRLTVL.

The rearrangement links TRBV30 to TRBJ2-1; 9 nucleotides align to TRBD2. V dropped 6 bases and J dropped 0; count of bases not matched to a gene: 6. This CDR3 comprises 15 residues. Germline V gene data show CDR1 as GTSNPN and CDR2 as SVGIG (reference sequence). CDR3 amino acids: CACYTAGGSYNEQFF. The CDR3 DNA reads TGTGCCTGTTACACAGCGGGAGGCTCCTACAATGAGCAGTTCTTC.

This clone has only a few counts. CDR3 in amino acids: CASSTGTENEQFF. CDR3 in DNA: TGTGCCAGCAGCACAGGGACGGAGAATGAGCAGTTCTTC. V usage is TRBV6-4 and J usage is TRBJ2-1; possibly TRBD1 for D (6 bases). The V gene's germline CDR1 is MRHNA and CDR2 SNTAGT. V was trimmed by 6 bases and J by 7 bases, leaving 13 bases between them. The CDR3 runs 13 residues.

This rearrangement joins TRBV6-5 to TRBJ2-7; 7 bases agree with TRBD2. V shed 2 bases and J 0 bases; nucleotides not matched to a gene: 1. The CDR3 is 14 amino acids. Germline lookup yields CDR1 MNHEY and CDR2 SVGAGI. The CDR3: CASSYGGGSYEQYF. CDR3 coding DNA: TGTGCCAGCAGTTACGGCGGGGGCTCCTACGAGCAGTACTTC.